These 11 T cell receptor beta chains share one sample of origin, sequenced in a study of blood T cell repertoires in COVID-19. The protocol was immunoSEQ multiplex PCR, while the TCRdb copy is restricted to in-frame clones and leaves out a portion. In the table there are a few hundred thousand clones, about 87% of which are singletons. Material: PBMCs or T cells enriched from blood (not recorded which). All receptors derive from a woman aged 50 to 65 who had recovered from COVID-19.

The chain uses TRBV6-4 and TRBJ2-1; the match to TRBD2 covers 11 bases. Trimming removed 6 bases from V and 2 bases from J; junction bases left unmatched: 3. The CDR3 spans 15 residues. The germline CDR1 and CDR2 sequences are MRHNA and SNTAGT. The CDR3 reads CASRQTSGAYNEQFF. As DNA, the CDR3 is TGTGCCAGCAGGCAGACTAGCGGGGCCTACAATGAGCAGTTCTTC.

This chain links TRBV28 with TRBJ1-2; D perhaps matches TRBD1 (5 bases). The V gene's germline CDR1 is MDHEN and CDR2 SYDVKM. The CDR3 is made up of 13 amino acids. The ends were cut back, 3 bases at V and 4 bases at J, with 9 bases in the middle. CDR3 DNA sequence: TGTGCCAGCAGTTTGAGGAGGGGCTATGGCTACACCTTC. Translating gives CASSLRRGYGYTF.

The chain recombines TRBV7-9 with TRBJ1-5; unclear D gene. The CDR3 is 12 amino acids. Per germline, CDR1 SEHNR and CDR2 FQNEAQ (reference sequence). V lost 5 bases and J lost 5, with 7 bases in between. CDR3 residues: CASSAFYQPQHF. The CDR3 DNA sequence: TGTGCCAGCAGCGCGTTTTATCAGCCCCAGCATTTT.

The chain joins TRBV28 to TRBJ2-7, with TRBD2 matching over 7 bases. The germline V gene encodes CDR1 MDHEN and CDR2 SYDVKM. The CDR3 spans 15 residues. V lost 2 bases, J lost 6 bases, and 10 bases stayed unmatched. The CDR3 protein is CASSLDGAWEGEQYF. The CDR3 DNA is TGTGCCAGCAGTTTAGACGGTGCATGGGAGGGCGAGCAGTACTTC.

The CDR3 DNA reads TGTGCCAGCAGCTCGATATCCGGCAATGAGCAGTTCTTC. Amino acids: CASSSISGNEQFF. The chain recombines TRBV5-5 with TRBJ2-1; D uncertain. The CDR3 covers 13 residues. Germline CDR1 is SGHKS and CDR2 is YYEKEE (reference sequence). The V end lost 3 bases, the J end lost 6 bases, and 10 bases lay between the germline ends.

This clone was recorded once. The V call is TRBV30, the J call TRBJ2-7, with 7 bases aligning to TRBD2. The CDR3 is 12 amino acids. J lost 2 bases, V lost 2 bases, and 0 bases had no gene match. CDR1 is GTSNPN, CDR2 SVGIG, per germline (reference sequence). CDR3: CAWSSGAYEQYF. As DNA, the CDR3 is TGTGCCTGGAGTAGCGGGGCCTACGAGCAGTACTTC. The complete variable domain, with remaining parts taken from reference TRBV30 and TRBJ2-7, reads SQTIHQWPATLVQPVGSPLSLECTVEGTSNPNLYWYRQAAGRGLQLLFYSVGIGQISSEVPQNLSASRPQDRQFILSSKKLLLSDSGFYLCAWSSGAYEQYFGPGTRLTVT.

This clone was seen only once. The chain recombines TRBV6-4 with TRBJ2-3; TRBD1 is a possible D gene (5 bases). V was cut by 6 bases and J by 5 bases, with 6 bases left in between. The germline CDR1 and CDR2 sequences are MRHNA and SNTAGT. This CDR3 is 11 amino acids long. The CDR3 is CASSQGDTQYF. CDR3 bases: TGTGCCAGCAGCCAGGGAGATACGCAGTATTTT.

This chain connects TRBV9 to TRBJ2-1, with D possibly being TRBD2 (5 bases). Germline V CDR1 and CDR2: SGDLS, YYNGEE. Trimming removed 0 bases from V and 7 bases from J, with 8 bases in between. The CDR3 is made up of 13 amino acids. The CDR3 here is CASSVDSGNEQFF. In DNA, the CDR3 is TGTGCCAGCAGCGTAGATTCGGGGAATGAGCAGTTCTTC.

This rearrangement joins TRBV5-1 to TRBJ2-1, with D tentatively TRBD1 (5 bases). Germline CDR1 is SGHRS and CDR2 is YFSETQ. V shed 6 bases and J shed 9 bases, with 10 bases lying between them. This CDR3 spans 11 amino acids. The CDR3 loop is CASTAGFEQFF. Written as DNA, the CDR3 is TGCGCCAGCACCGCAGGGTTTGAGCAGTTCTTC.

V is TRBV5-8 and J is TRBJ2-1; 7 nucleotides align to TRBD2. The CDR3 consists of 16 residues. Unmatched junction bases numbered 8, after V lost 3 bases and J lost 2 bases. Per the germline V gene, CDR1 is SGHTS and CDR2 is YDEGEE. This CDR3 reads CASSSGTTPAYNEQFF. The CDR3 nucleotides are TGTGCCAGCAGCTCAGGGACTACGCCCGCCTACAATGAGCAGTTCTTC. Using reference TRBV5-8 and TRBJ2-1 for the parts outside the CDR3, the full variable domain is EAGVTQSPTHLIKTRGQQATLRCSPISGHTSVYWYQQALGLGLQFLLWYDEGEERNRGNFPPRFSGRQFPNYSSELNVNALELEDSALYLCASSSGTTPAYNEQFFGPGTRLTVL.

The gene calls are TRBV5-1 and TRBJ1-5; 11 bases match TRBD1. Germline CDR1 SGHRS, CDR2 YFSETQ. The CDR3 runs to 18 residues. The trim removed 0 bases at V and 3 bases at J, leaving 8 bases unmatched. The CDR3 reads CASSLGTGGNGVNQPQHF. As DNA, the CDR3 is TGCGCCAGCAGCTTGGGGACAGGGGGCAATGGGGTCAATCAGCCCCAGCATTTT.